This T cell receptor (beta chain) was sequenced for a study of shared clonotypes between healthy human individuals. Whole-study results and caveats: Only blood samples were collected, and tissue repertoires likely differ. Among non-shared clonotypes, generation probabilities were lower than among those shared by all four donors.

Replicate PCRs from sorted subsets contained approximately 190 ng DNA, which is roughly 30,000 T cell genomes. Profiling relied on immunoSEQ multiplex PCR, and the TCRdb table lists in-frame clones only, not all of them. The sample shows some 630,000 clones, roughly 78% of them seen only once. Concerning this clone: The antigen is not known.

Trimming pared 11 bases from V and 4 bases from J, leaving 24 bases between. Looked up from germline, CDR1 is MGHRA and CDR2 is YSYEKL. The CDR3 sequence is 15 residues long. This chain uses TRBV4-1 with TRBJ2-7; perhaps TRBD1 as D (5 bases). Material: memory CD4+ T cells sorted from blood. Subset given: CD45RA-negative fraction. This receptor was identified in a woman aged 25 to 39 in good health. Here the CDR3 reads CAHYPPRVFSYEQYF. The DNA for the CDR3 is TGCGCCCACTATCCCCCCAGGGTCTTTTCTTACGAGCAGTACTTC.